A single T cell receptor beta chain is shown here with its context. Its antigen remains unknown. CDR3 length: 15 amino acids. Trimming took off 2 bases at V and 0 bases at J, with 7 bases between the two ends. Looked up from germline, CDR1 is KGHSH and CDR2 is LQKENI. This sample stems from a study of CD4+ T cells in melanoma. Study outcomes and limitations: CD8+ T cell, macrophage and B cell function reportedly correlated with neoantigen-specific CD4+ T cells. In melanoma, neoantigen-specific CD4+ T cells reportedly differed in differentiation state.

Sequencing used immunoSEQ multiplex PCR; TCRdb keeps in-frame clones, though not all of them. The data hold 110,000 to 150,000 clones, with around 90% observed a single time. This TCR was sampled from a human donor with melanoma. This chain links TRBV18 with TRBJ2-2, with no clear D. The CDR3, as DNA: TGTGCCAGCTCACCAAAAAGGGCGAACACCGGGGAGCTGTTTTTT. Encoded protein: CASSPKRANTGELFF.